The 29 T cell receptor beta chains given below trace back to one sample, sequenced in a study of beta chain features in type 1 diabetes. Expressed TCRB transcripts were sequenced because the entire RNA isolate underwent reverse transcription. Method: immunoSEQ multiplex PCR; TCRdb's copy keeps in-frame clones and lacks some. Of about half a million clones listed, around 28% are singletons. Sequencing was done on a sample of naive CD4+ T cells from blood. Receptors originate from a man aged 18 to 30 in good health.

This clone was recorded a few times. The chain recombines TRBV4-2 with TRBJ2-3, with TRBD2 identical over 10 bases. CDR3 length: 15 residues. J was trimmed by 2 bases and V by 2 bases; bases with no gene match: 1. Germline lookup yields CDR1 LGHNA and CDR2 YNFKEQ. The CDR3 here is CASSQLAGVTDTQYF. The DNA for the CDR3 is TGTGCCAGCAGCCAACTAGCGGGGGTCACAGATACGCAGTATTTT.

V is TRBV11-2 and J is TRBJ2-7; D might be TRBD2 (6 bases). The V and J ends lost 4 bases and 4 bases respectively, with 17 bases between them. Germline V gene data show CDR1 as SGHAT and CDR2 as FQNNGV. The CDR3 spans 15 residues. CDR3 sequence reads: CASSSTGTPNYEQYF. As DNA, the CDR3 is TGTGCCAGCAGCTCGACCGGGACTCCTAATTACGAGCAGTACTTC.

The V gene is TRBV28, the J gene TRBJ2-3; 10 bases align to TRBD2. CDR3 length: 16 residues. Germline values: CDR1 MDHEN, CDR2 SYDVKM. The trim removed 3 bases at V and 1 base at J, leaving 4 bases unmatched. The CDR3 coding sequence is TGTGCCAGCAGTTTCCAAGCGGGAGGGGGCACAGATACGCAGTATTTT. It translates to CASSFQAGGGTDTQYF.

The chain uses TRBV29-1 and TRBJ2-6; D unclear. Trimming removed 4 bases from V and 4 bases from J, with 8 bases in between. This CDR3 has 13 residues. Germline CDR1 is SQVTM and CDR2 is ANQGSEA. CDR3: CSVVSPGANVLTF. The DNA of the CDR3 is TGCAGCGTTGTATCTCCCGGGGCCAACGTCCTGACTTTC.

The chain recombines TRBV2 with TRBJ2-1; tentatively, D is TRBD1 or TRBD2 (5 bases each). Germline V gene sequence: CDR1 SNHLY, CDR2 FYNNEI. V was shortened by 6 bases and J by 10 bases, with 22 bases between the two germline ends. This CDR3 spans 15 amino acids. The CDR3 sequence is CASRGKGLGEEEQFF. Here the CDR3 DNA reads TGTGCCAGCAGAGGAAAAGGGTTGGGGGAAGAAGAGCAGTTCTTC.

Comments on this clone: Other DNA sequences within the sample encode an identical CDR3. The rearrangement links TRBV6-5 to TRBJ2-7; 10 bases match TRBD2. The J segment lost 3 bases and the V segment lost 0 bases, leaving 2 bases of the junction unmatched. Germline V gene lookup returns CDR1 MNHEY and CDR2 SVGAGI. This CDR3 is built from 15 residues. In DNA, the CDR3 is TGTGCCAGCAGTTACTCGGGACTAGCGAGCTACGAGCAGTACTTC. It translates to CASSYSGLASYEQYF.

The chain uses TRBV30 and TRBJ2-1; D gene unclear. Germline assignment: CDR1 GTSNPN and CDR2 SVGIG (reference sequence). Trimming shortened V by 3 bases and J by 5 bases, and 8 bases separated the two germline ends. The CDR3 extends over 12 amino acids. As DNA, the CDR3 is TGTGCCTGGAGACCCAGACACAATGAGCAGTTCTTC. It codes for CAWRPRHNEQFF.

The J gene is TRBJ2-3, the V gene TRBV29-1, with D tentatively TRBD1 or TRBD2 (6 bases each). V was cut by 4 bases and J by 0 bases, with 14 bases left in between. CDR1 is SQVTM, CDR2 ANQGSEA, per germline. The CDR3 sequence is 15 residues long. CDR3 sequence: CSVALGGRSTDTQYF. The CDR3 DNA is TGCAGCGTTGCCTTGGGGGGCCGGAGCACAGATACGCAGTATTTT.

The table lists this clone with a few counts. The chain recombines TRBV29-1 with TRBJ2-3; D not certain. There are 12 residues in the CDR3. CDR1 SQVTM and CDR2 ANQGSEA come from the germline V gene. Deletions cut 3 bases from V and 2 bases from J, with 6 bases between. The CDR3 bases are TGCAGCGTTGATATTACCACAGATACGCAGTATTTT. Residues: CSVDITTDTQYF.

In DNA form, the CDR3 reads TGTGCCAGCAGCTTATTCGGGAGAGAGACCCAGTACTTC. It is translated as CASSLFGRETQYF. The gene calls are TRBV7-9 and TRBJ2-5; TRBD2 might be the D (6 bases). The CDR3 sequence is 13 residues long. Trimming took off 2 bases at V and 4 bases at J, with 8 bases between the two ends. CDR1 is SEHNR and CDR2 is FQNEAQ in the germline V gene (reference sequence). Using reference TRBV7-9 and TRBJ2-5 for the parts outside the CDR3, the full variable domain is DTGVSQNPRHKITKRGQNVTFRCDPISEHNRLYWYRQTLGQGPEFLTYFQNEAQLEKSRLLSDRFSAERPKGSFSTLEIQRTEQGDSAMYLCASSLFGRETQYFGPGTRLLVL.

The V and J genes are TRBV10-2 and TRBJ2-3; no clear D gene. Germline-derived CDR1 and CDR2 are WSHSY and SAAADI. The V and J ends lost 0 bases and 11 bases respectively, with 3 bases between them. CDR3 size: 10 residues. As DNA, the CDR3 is TGCGCCAGCAGTGAGTCCAAGCAGTATTTT. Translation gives CASSESKQYF.

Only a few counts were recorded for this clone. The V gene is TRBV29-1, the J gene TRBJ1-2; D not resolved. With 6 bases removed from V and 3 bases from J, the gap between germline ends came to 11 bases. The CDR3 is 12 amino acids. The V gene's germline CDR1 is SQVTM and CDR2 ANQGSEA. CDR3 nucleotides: TGCAGCGTGTCGGGCAGTGACTATGGCTACACCTTC. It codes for CSVSGSDYGYTF.

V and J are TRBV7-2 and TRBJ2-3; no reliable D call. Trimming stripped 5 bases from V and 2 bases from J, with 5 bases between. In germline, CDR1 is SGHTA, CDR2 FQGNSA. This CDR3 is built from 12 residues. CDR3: CASSRNTDTQYF. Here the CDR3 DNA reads TGTGCCAGCAGCCGAAACACAGATACGCAGTATTTT.

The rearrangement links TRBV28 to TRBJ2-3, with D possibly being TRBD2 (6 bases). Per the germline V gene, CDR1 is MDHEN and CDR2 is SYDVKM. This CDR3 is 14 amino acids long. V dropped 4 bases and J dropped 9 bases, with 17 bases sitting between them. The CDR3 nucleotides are TGTGCCAGCAGTTGGGGGACTCCCTCCCCGACGCAGTATTTT. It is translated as CASSWGTPSPTQYF.

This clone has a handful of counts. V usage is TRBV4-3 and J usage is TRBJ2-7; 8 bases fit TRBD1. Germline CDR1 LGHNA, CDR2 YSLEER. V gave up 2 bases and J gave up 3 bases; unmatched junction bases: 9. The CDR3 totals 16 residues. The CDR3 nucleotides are TGCGCCAGCAGCCAATCCTGGACAGGGACGAGCTACGAGCAGTACTTC. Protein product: CASSQSWTGTSYEQYF.

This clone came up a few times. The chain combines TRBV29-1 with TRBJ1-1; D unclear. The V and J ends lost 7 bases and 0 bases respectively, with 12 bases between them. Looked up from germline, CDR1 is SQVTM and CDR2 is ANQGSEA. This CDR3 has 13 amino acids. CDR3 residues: CSGIRAMNTEAFF. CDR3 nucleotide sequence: TGCAGCGGCATCAGAGCTATGAACACTGAAGCTTTCTTT.

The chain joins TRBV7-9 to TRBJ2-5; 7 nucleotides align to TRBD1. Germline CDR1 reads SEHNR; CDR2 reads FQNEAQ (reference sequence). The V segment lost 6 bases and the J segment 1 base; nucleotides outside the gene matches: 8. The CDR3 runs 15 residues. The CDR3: CASSLDRQVQETQYF. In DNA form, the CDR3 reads TGTGCCAGCAGTTTGGACAGGCAAGTCCAAGAGACCCAGTACTTC.

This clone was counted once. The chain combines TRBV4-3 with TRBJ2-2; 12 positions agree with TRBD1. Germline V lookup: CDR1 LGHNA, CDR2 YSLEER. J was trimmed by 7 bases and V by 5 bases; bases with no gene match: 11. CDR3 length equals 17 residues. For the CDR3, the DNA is TGCGCCAGCAGCTCCCGGGACAGGGGGCGACTAGGCGGGGAGCTGTTTTTT. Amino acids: CASSSRDRGRLGGELFF.

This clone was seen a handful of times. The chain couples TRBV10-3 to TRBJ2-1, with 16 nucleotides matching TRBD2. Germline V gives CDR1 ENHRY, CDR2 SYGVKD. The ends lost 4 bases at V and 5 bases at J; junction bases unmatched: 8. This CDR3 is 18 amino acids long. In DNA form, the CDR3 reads TGTGCCATCAGTGGGCCTGGGACTAGCGGGAGGGACCACAATGAGCAGTTCTTC. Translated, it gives CAISGPGTSGRDHNEQFF.

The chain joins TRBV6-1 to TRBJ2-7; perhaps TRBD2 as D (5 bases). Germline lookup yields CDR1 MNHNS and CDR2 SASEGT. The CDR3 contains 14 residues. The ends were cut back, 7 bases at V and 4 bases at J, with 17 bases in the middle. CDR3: CASIWRAYPYEQYF. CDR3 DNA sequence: TGTGCCAGCATCTGGCGGGCTTATCCTTACGAGCAGTACTTC.

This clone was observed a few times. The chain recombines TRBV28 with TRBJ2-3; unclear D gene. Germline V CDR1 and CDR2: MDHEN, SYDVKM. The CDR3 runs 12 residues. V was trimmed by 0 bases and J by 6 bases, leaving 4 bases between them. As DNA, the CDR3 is TGTGCCAGCAGTTTATGGGGGGATACGCAGTATTTT. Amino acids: CASSLWGDTQYF.

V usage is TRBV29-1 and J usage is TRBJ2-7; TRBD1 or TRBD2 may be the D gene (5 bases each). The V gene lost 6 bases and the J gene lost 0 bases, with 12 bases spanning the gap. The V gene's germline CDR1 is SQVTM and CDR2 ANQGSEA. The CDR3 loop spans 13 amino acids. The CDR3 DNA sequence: TGCAGCGTGGCCGGGACCTCCTCCTACGAGCAGTACTTC. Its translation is CSVAGTSSYEQYF.

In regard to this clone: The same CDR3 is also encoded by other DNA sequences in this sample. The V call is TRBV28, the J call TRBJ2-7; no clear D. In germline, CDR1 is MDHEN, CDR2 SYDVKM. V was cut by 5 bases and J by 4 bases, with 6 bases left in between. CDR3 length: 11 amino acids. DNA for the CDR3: TGTGCCAGCAGTCTTTTTTACGAGCAGTACTTC. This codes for CASSLFYEQYF.

CDR3 region: CASSLAHLAGASYEQYF. The CDR3 nucleotides are TGTGCCAGCAGCTTAGCGCATCTAGCGGGAGCGTCCTACGAGCAGTACTTC. This chain uses TRBV7-2 with TRBJ2-7; 10 bases agree with TRBD2. The V and J ends lost 0 bases and 1 base, in that order; junction bases with no gene match: 6. The CDR3 runs to 17 residues. Germline V gives CDR1 SGHTA, CDR2 FQGNSA.

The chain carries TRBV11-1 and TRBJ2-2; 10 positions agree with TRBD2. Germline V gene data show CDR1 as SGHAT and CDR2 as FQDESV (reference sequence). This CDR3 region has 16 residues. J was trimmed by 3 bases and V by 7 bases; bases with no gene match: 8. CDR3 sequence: CASTLLAGRDTGELFF. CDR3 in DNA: TGTGCCAGCACGCTACTAGCGGGACGGGACACCGGGGAGCTGTTTTTT.

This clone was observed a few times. The CDR3 here is CSVSDRAGHYEQYF. The DNA for the CDR3 is TGCAGCGTTTCTGACAGGGCGGGGCACTACGAGCAGTACTTC. The chain recombines TRBV29-1 with TRBJ2-7; the D gene is possibly TRBD1 (7 bases). The CDR3 totals 14 residues. Germline values: CDR1 SQVTM, CDR2 ANQGSEA. The V and J ends lost 5 bases and 3 bases respectively, with 17 bases between them.

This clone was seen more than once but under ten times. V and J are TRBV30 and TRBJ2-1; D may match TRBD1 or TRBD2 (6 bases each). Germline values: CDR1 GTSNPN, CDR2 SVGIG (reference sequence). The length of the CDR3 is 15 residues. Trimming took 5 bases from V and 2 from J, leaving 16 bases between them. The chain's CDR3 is CAWSEGGGAYNEQFF. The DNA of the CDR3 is TGTGCCTGGTCCGAGGGGGGAGGAGCCTACAATGAGCAGTTCTTC.

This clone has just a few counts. CDR3 loop: CASSSSDIQYF. The CDR3 nucleotides read TGTGCCAGCAGCTCCAGTGACATTCAGTACTTC. The gene calls are TRBV7-9 and TRBJ2-4; no reliable D call. The CDR3 is 11 amino acids. The V end was cut by 4 bases, the J end by 8 bases, with 6 bases between. Germline V CDR1 and CDR2: SEHNR, FQNEAQ (reference sequence).

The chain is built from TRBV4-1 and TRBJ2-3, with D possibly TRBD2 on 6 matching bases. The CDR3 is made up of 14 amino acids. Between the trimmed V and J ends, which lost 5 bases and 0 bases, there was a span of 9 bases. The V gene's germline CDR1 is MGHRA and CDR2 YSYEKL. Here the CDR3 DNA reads TGCGCCAGCAGCTCCGGGACTAGCACAGATACGCAGTATTTT. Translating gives CASSSGTSTDTQYF.